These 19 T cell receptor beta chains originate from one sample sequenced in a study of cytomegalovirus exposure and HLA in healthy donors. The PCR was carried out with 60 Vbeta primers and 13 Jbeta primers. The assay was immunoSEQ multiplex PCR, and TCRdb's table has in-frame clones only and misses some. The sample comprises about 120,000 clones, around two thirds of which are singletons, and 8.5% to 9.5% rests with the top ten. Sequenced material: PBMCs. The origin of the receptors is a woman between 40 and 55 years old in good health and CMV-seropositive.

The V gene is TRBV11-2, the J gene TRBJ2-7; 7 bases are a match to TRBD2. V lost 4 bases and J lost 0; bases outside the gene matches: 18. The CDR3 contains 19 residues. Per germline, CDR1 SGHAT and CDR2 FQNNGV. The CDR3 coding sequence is TGTGCCAGCAGCTCTGGAAACCGATGGGGGGGAGAAATCTCCTACGAGCAGTACTTC. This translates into CASSSGNRWGGEISYEQYF.

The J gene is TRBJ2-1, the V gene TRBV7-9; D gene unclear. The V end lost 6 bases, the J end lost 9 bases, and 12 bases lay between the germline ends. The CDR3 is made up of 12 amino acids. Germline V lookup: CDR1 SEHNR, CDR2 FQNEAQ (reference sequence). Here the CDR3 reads CASSRGSVEQFF. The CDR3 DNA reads TGTGCCAGCAGTCGCGGCAGCGTTGAGCAGTTCTTC.

CDR3 loop: CASSPSLYVEPQHF. Written as DNA, the CDR3 is TGTGCCAGCTCACCCTCTTTATACGTAGAGCCCCAGCATTTT. The chain is built from TRBV18 and TRBJ1-5, with D hard to call. Germline V lookup: CDR1 KGHSH, CDR2 LQKENI. There are 14 residues in the CDR3. Trimming stripped 3 bases from V and 8 bases from J, with 14 bases between.

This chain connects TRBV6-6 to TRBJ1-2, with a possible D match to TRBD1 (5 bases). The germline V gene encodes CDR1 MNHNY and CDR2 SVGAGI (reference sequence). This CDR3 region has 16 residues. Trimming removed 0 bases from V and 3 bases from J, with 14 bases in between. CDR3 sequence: CASSYSVGEVHYGYTF. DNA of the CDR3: TGTGCCAGCAGTTACTCGGTAGGGGAGGTCCACTATGGCTACACCTTC.

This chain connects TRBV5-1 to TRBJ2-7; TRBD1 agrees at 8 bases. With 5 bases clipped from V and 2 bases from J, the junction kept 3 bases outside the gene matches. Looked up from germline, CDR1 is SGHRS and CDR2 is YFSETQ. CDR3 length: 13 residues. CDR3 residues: CASSQGAPYEQYF. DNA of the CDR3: TGCGCCAGCAGTCAGGGGGCACCCTACGAGCAGTACTTC. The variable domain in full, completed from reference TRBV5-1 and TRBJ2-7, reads KAGVTQTPRYLIKTRGQQVTLSCSPISGHRSVSWYQQTPGQGLQFLFEYFSETQRNKGNFPGRFSGRQFSNSRSEMNVSTLELGDSALYLCASSQGAPYEQYFGPGTRLTVT.

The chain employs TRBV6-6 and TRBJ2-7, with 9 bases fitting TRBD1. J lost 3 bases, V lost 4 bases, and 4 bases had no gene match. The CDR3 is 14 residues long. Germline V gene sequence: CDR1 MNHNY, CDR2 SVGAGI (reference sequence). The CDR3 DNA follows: TGTGCCAGCAGTTCCCGGACAGGGGACTACGAGCAGTACTTC. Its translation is CASSSRTGDYEQYF.

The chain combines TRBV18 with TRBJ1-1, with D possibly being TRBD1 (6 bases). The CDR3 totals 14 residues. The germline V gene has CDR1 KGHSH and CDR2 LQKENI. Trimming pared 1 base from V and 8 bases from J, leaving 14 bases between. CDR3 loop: CASSPLAPGQEAFF. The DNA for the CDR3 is TGTGCCAGCTCACCACTCGCTCCGGGACAAGAAGCTTTCTTT.

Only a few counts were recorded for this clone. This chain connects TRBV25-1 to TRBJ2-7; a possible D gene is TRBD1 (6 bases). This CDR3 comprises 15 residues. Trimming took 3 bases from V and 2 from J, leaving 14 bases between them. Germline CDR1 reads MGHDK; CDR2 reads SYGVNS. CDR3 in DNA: TGTGCCAGCAGTGACCCCGGGACACAAACCTACGAGCAGTACTTC. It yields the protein CASSDPGTQTYEQYF.

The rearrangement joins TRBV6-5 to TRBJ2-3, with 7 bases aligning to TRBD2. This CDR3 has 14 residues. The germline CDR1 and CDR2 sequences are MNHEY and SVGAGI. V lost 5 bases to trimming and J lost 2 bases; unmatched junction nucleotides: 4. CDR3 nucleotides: TGTGCCAGCAGTCCCGGGACTACCACAGATACGCAGTATTTT. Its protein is CASSPGTTTDTQYF.

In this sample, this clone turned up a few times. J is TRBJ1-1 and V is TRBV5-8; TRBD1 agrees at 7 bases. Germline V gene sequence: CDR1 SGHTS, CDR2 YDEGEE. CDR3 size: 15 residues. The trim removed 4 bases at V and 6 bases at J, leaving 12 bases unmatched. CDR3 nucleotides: TGTGCCAGCAGCGGGGCCCCAGGGGGGAGGTCTGAAGCTTTCTTT. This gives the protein CASSGAPGGRSEAFF.

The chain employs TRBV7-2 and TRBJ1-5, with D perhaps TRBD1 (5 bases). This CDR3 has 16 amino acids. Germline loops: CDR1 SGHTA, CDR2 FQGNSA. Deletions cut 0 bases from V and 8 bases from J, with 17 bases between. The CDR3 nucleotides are TGTGCCAGCAGCTTAGCGTGGAACAGGATCATGGAGCCCCAGCATTTT. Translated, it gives CASSLAWNRIMEPQHF.

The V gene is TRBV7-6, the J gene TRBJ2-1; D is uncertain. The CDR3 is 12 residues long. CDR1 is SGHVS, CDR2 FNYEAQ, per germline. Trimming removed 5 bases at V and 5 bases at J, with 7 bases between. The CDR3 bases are TGTGCCAGCAGCCCAAATCACAATGAGCAGTTCTTC. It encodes CASSPNHNEQFF.

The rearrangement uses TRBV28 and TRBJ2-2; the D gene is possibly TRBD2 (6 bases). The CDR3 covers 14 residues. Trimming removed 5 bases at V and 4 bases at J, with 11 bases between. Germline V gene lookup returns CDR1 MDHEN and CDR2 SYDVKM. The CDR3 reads CASSRLVSTGELFF. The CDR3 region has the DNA TGTGCCAGCAGTCGACTAGTCTCCACCGGGGAGCTGTTTTTT.

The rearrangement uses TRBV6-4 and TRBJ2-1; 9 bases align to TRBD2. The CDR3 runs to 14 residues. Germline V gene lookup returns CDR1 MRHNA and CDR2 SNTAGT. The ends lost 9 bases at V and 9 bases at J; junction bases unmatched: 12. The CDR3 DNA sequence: TGTGCCAGGGATAGCGGGAGCACGAGTGGTGAGCAGTTCTTC. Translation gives CARDSGSTSGEQFF.

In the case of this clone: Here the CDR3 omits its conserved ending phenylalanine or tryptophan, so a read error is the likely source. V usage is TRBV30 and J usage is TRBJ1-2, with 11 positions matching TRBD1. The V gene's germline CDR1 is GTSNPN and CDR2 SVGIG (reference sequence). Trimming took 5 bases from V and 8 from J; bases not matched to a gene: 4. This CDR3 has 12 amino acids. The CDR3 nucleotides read TGTGCCTGGGGACAGGGGGCTTACGGCTACACCCTC. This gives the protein CAWGQGAYGYTL.

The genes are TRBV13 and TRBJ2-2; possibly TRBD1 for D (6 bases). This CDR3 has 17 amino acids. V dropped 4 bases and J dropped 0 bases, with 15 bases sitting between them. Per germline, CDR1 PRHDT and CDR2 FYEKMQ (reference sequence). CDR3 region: CASSSFTGTTNTGELFF. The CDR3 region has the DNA TGTGCCAGCAGCTCCTTCACCGGGACAACGAACACCGGGGAGCTGTTTTTT.

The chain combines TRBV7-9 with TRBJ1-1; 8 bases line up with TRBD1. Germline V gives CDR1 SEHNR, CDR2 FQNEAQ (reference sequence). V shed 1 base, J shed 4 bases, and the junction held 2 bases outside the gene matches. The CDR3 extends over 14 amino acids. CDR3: CASSLEQGGTEAFF. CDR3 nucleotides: TGTGCCAGCAGCTTAGAACAGGGGGGCACTGAAGCTTTCTTT.

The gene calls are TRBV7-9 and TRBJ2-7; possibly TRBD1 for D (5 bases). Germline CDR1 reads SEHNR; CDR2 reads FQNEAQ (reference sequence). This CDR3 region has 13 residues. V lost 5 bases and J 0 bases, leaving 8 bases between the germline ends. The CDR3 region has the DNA TGTGCCAGCAGCCCGACAGCCTCCTACGAGCAGTACTTC. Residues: CASSPTASYEQYF.

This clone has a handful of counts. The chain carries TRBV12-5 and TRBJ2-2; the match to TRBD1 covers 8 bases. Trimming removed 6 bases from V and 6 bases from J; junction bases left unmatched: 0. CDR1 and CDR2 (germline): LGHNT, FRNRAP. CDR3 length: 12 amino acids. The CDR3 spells CASGTGAGELFF. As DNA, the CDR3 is TGTGCTAGTGGGACAGGGGCCGGGGAGCTGTTTTTT.